This TCR beta chain was sequenced in a study of type 1 regulatory T cells. Background on the study: T-allo10 is a Tr1-enriched, alloantigen-specific CD4 T cell product made in vitro.

Graft donor-derived T-allo10 cells were described as host-alloantigen-specific, anergic, and alloantigen-specifically suppressive. The CDR3 runs to 13 residues. Germline V gene data show CDR1 as MDHEN and CDR2 as SYDVKM. V was shortened by 6 bases and J by 8 bases, with 16 bases between the two germline ends. Each CDR3 protein is one row after TCRdb ran MiXCR on the reads. This sample has 60,000 to 80,000 distinct CDR3 sequences, with around 57% found just once. The table lists this clonotype with a few counts. Its antigen is not identified. This receptor was obtained from a human donor in good health. J is TRBJ1-2 and V is TRBV28; D ambiguous. Specimen: cultured T cells, either the whole culture or a sorted T cell fraction (not recorded which). Subset defined: Tr1-enriched cell product generated in vitro against host alloantigens. The DNA for the CDR3 is TGTGCCAGCAGGGTCACTGGGTTGGAAGGCTACACCTTC. It encodes CASRVTGLEGYTF.